This T cell receptor (beta chain) was identified in a study of CD8+ T cells in alopecia areata. Study summary: In an open-label trial, patients got 5 to 10 mg tofacitinib twice daily.

Sequencing templates came from extracted RNA that was reverse transcribed into cDNA. Using immunoSEQ multiplex PCR, the repertoire was profiled, and TCRdb retains in-frame clones only, with some absent. The sample lists some 170,000 clones, 65% to 75% occurring once. This clone was counted only a few times. Trimming left V 1 base short and J 4 bases short, with 7 bases between. The CDR3 spans 13 residues. Germline V gives CDR1 MNHEY, CDR2 SMNVEV (reference sequence). Alopecia areata patients provided lesional scalp punch biopsies and peripheral blood. T lymphocytes (CD4+ and CD8+) were sorted from PBMCs.

The TCR originated in a human donor with alopecia areata. This specimen was CD8+ T cells sorted from blood, taken at week 0. The chain carries TRBV27 and TRBJ2-5; D uncertain. CDR3 nucleotides: TGTGCCAGCAGTTTATTCAGTGGAGAGACCCAGTACTTC. Amino acid sequence: CASSLFSGETQYF.